Described below is a single T cell receptor (beta chain) sequence and its context. Its specificity is unknown. The data derive from a study of cytomegalovirus exposure and HLA in healthy donors. The CDR3 sequence is 14 residues long. The germline gives CDR1 SGHKS, CDR2 YYEKEE (reference sequence). V gave up 1 base and J gave up 6 bases; unmatched junction bases: 5. Study-level results: Later work found most CMV-associated TCR beta chains apparently HLA-restricted.

Primers: 60 Vbeta forward and 13 Jbeta reverse. The data were produced by immunoSEQ multiplex PCR, yet TCRdb's version contains in-frame clones alone and is incomplete. The sample has around 100,000 clones, roughly 69% seen once; the top ten hold roughly 2.6%. The origin of this receptor is a man aged 45-60 years in good health and CMV-seropositive. Sequencing was performed on PBMCs. The chain joins TRBV5-5 to TRBJ2-3; TRBD2 matches at 7 bases. CDR3 nucleotide sequence: TGTGCCAGCAGCTTGATTACGGGGGGTGATACGCAGTATTTT. Protein: CASSLITGGDTQYF.